Detailed here is one TCR beta chain. The antigen remains unidentified. The V end was cut by 5 bases, the J end by 9 bases, with 17 bases between. The CDR3 has 14 residues. The germline V gene has CDR1 SEHNR and CDR2 FQNEAQ (reference sequence). The data were obtained in a study of PD-1 blockade in classical Hodgkin lymphoma. All patients relapsed after autologous stem cell transplantation, and brentuximab vedotin exposure varied. Study-wide points: Lower baseline TCR diversity was reported for newly diagnosed patients than for healthy donors.

TCRdb's copy holds only in-frame clones and misses some; the assay was immunoSEQ multiplex PCR. In the table there are fewer than 65,000 clones, approximately 90% of which are singletons. This rearrangement joins TRBV7-9 to TRBJ2-4; D remains unclear. The clonotype comes from a human donor with classical Hodgkin lymphoma. Sequenced here: peripheral blood mononuclear cells (PBMCs), sampled at baseline. The CDR3 sequence: CASSPRTPNTIQYF. The CDR3 nucleotides are TGTGCCAGCAGCCCCCGGACCCCAAATACCATTCAGTACTTC.